A single sample gave rise to the 30 T cell receptor beta chains below, sequenced in a study of blood T cell repertoires in COVID-19. Using immunoSEQ multiplex PCR, the repertoire was profiled, and TCRdb retains in-frame clones only, with some absent. The sample contains about 58,000 clones, about 88% of which appear only once. Sequencing was performed on peripheral blood. The receptors derive from a woman aged 70-85 years with active COVID-19.

This clone was counted only a few times. The genes are TRBV7-3 and TRBJ1-4, with TRBD1 as a possible D gene (6 bases). CDR1 and CDR2 (germline): SGHTA, FQGTGA. The CDR3 extends over 15 amino acids. The V gene lost 5 bases and the J gene lost 5 bases, with 15 bases spanning the gap. The CDR3 DNA reads as TGTGCCAGCAGCATTACAGGGAGCTTAAATGAAAAACTGTTTTTT. Its protein is CASSITGSLNEKLFF. Filled out from reference TRBV7-3 and TRBJ1-4, the complete variable domain reads GAGVSQTPSNKVTEKGKYVELRCDPISGHTALYWYRQSLGQGPEFLIYFQGTGAADDSGLPNDRFFAVRPEGSVSTLKIQRTERGDSAVYLCASSITGSLNEKLFFGSGTQLSVL.

This CDR3 is CASSIDQRGVMREQFF. The CDR3 DNA sequence: TGTGCCAGTAGTATAGATCAACGGGGGGTAATGCGTGAGCAGTTCTTC. The chain couples TRBV19 to TRBJ2-1; TRBD2 matches at 7 bases. The CDR3 is made up of 16 amino acids. Germline V CDR1 and CDR2: LNHDA, SQIVND (reference sequence). The trim removed 0 bases at V and 9 bases at J, leaving 11 bases unmatched. Complete variable domain (other parts from reference TRBV19 and TRBJ2-1): DGGITQSPKYLFRKEGQNVTLSCEQNLNHDAMYWYRQDPGQGLRLIYYSQIVNDFQKGDIAEGYSVSREKKESFPLTVTSAQKNPTAFYLCASSIDQRGVMREQFFGPGTRLTVL.

This clone was recorded once. The genes are TRBV5-8 and TRBJ2-7, with 8 bases lining up with TRBD2. Germline CDR1 SGHTS, CDR2 YDEGEE. The CDR3 has 14 residues. V was pared by 4 bases and J by 8 bases, with 11 bases of the junction left unmatched. The CDR3 region has the DNA TGTGCCAGCAGCCTTTACGGGGGGGCCGATCAGCAGTACTTC. It translates to CASSLYGGADQQYF.

This chain joins TRBV15 and TRBJ2-3; a possible D gene is TRBD2 (6 bases). The CDR3 has 12 residues. The V gene lost 5 bases and the J gene lost 11 bases, with 14 bases spanning the gap. The germline gives CDR1 LNHNV, CDR2 YYDKDF (reference sequence). Here the CDR3 reads CATSVPFGGQYF. The CDR3 coding sequence is TGTGCCACCAGCGTTCCCTTCGGGGGGCAGTATTTT.

The rearrangement uses TRBV28 and TRBJ2-1; 10 bases are shared with TRBD2. The junction had 3 bases not matched to a gene; V was cut back by 5 bases and J by 5 bases. Germline CDR1 MDHEN, CDR2 SYDVKM. The CDR3 runs 14 residues. The CDR3 nucleotides are TGTGCCAGCAGTAGCCTAGCGGGGGACAATGAGCAGTTCTTC. This gives the protein CASSSLAGDNEQFF. The whole variable domain, filled in from reference TRBV28 and TRBJ2-1, reads DVKVTQSSRYLVKRTGEKVFLECVQDMDHENMFWYRQDPGLGLRLIYFSYDVKMKEKGDIPEGYSVSREKKERFSLILESASTNQTSMYLCASSSLAGDNEQFFGPGTRLTVL.

The chain carries TRBV7-2 and TRBJ1-4; a weak D match, TRBD1 (6 bases). This CDR3 is built from 15 residues. Per germline, CDR1 SGHTA and CDR2 FQGNSA. V lost 5 bases and J 7 bases, leaving 17 bases between the germline ends. The CDR3 DNA follows: TGTGCCAGCAGCACTAGTTCAGGGGCCAGTGAAAAACTGTTTTTT. It yields the protein CASSTSSGASEKLFF.

This clone has more than one count but fewer than ten. This chain joins TRBV30 and TRBJ2-7, with unresolved D. Germline V gene lookup returns CDR1 GTSNPN and CDR2 SVGIG (reference sequence). The V and J ends lost 4 bases and 2 bases respectively, with 6 bases between them. CDR3 length: 11 residues. CDR3 sequence (DNA): TGTGCCTGGATGGAGACCTACGAGCAGTACTTC. Translated: CAWMETYEQYF. The full variable domain, completed using reference TRBV30 and TRBJ2-7, is SQTIHQWPATLVQPVGSPLSLECTVEGTSNPNLYWYRQAAGRGLQLLFYSVGIGQISSEVPQNLSASRPQDRQFILSSKKLLLSDSGFYLCAWMETYEQYFGPGTRLTVT.

The V call is TRBV5-4, the J call TRBJ2-3; TRBD2 matches 9 bases. J was trimmed by 0 bases and V by 4 bases; bases with no gene match: 6. Looked up from germline, CDR1 is SGHNT and CDR2 is YYREEE (reference sequence). The length of the CDR3 is 16 residues. The CDR3 sequence is CASSPRLAESTDTQYF. DNA for the CDR3: TGTGCCAGCAGCCCGAGACTAGCGGAAAGCACAGATACGCAGTATTTT.

This chain links TRBV30 with TRBJ1-1; D perhaps matches TRBD1 (5 bases). Deletions cut 1 base from V and 3 bases from J, with 15 bases between. The CDR3 has 15 amino acids. Per germline, CDR1 GTSNPN and CDR2 SVGIG (reference sequence). CDR3 sequence reads: CAWSGLGGKYTEAFF. DNA of the CDR3: TGTGCCTGGAGTGGGTTGGGGGGAAAGTACACTGAAGCTTTCTTT.

This clone came up a few times. The V call is TRBV28, the J call TRBJ2-7; 10 positions agree with TRBD1. V was pared by 2 bases and J by 5 bases, with 9 bases of the junction left unmatched. The CDR3 extends over 16 amino acids. Germline V gene data show CDR1 as MDHEN and CDR2 as SYDVKM. CDR3 sequence (DNA): TGTGCCAGCAGTTTAGACACCGGGACAGGGGACGACGAGCAGTACTTC. The encoded protein is CASSLDTGTGDDEQYF.

The chain has TRBV4-1 and TRBJ2-1, with 16 bases that match TRBD2. The J segment lost 4 bases and the V segment lost 4 bases, leaving 7 bases of the junction unmatched. The germline V gene has CDR1 MGHRA and CDR2 YSYEKL. This CDR3 contains 18 residues. The CDR3 region has the DNA TGCGCCAGCAGCCCTGGGACTAGCGGGAGGGGAAGTTACAATGAGCAGTTCTTC. This sequence encodes CASSPGTSGRGSYNEQFF.

This chain joins TRBV28 and TRBJ1-1; 7 bases map to TRBD1. The CDR3 covers 14 residues. V shed 6 bases, J shed 3 bases, and the junction held 7 bases outside the gene matches. In germline, CDR1 is MDHEN, CDR2 SYDVKM. CDR3 amino acids: CASRPTGHHTEAFF. Written as DNA, the CDR3 is TGTGCCAGCAGACCGACAGGGCACCACACTGAAGCTTTCTTT.

The chain carries TRBV3-1 (or the pseudogene TRBV3-2) and TRBJ2-1; 12 bases are shared with TRBD2. The germline V gene encodes CDR1 LGHDT and CDR2 YNNKEL (reference sequence). V trimming: 3 bases; J trimming: 6 bases; junction bases outside the gene matches: 6. The CDR3 is 16 residues long. The CDR3 is CASSHEPSGRGNEQFF. The CDR3 coding sequence is TGTGCCAGCAGCCATGAACCTAGCGGGAGGGGCAATGAGCAGTTCTTC.

The CDR3 DNA sequence: TGTGCCAGCAGCTTGTGGGGACAGGGCTCGCTGTTTTTT. Its translation is CASSLWGQGSLFF. The rearrangement joins TRBV5-5 to TRBJ1-4; 9 nucleotides align to TRBD1. Per the germline V gene, CDR1 is SGHKS and CDR2 is YYEKEE (reference sequence). The CDR3 totals 13 residues. V shed 1 base, J shed 14 bases, and the junction held 6 bases outside the gene matches. Based on the CDR3 plus reference TRBV5-5 and TRBJ1-4, the full variable domain is DAGVTQSPTHLIKTRGQQVTLRCSPISGHKSVSWYQQVLGQGPQFIFQYYEKEERGRGNFPDRFSARQFPNYSSELNVNALLLGDSALYLCASSLWGQGSLFFGSGTQLSVL.

This chain uses TRBV28 with TRBJ2-3; possible D gene TRBD2, 5 bases. Germline V gene data show CDR1 as MDHEN and CDR2 as SYDVKM. The CDR3 is made up of 15 amino acids. The V and J ends lost 1 base and 5 bases respectively, with 13 bases between them. CDR3 amino acids: CASSLSLGVEDTQYF. CDR3 DNA sequence: TGTGCCAGCAGTTTATCCCTCGGGGTTGAAGATACGCAGTATTTT.

This rearrangement joins TRBV3-1 (or the pseudogene TRBV3-2) to TRBJ2-1; a possible D gene is TRBD1 (6 bases). V was trimmed by 2 bases and J by 3 bases, leaving 17 bases between them. The CDR3 runs 17 residues. Germline V gives CDR1 LGHDT, CDR2 YNNKEL (reference sequence). The DNA of the CDR3 is TGTGCCAGCAGCCAACCTAGAACAGGGATCTACTACAATGAGCAGTTCTTC. It encodes CASSQPRTGIYYNEQFF.

V gene TRBV29-1 combines with J gene TRBJ2-5; D might be TRBD1 (6 bases). In germline, CDR1 is SQVTM, CDR2 ANQGSEA. V was shortened by 8 bases and J by 4 bases, with 14 bases between the two germline ends. The CDR3 runs to 12 residues. The CDR3 protein is CSIQGFGETQYF. CDR3 in DNA: TGCAGCATACAGGGATTCGGAGAGACCCAGTACTTC.

J is TRBJ2-6 and V is TRBV7-6, with D unresolved. This CDR3 has 15 residues. The germline V gene has CDR1 SGHVS and CDR2 FNYEAQ. V was clipped by 5 bases and J by 0 bases, with 8 bases between them. CDR3 DNA: TGTGCCAGCAGCCTTCCGAGCTCTGGGGCCAACGTCCTGACTTTC. Translation: CASSLPSSGANVLTF.

CDR3 residues: CASSLTGGSTYEQYF. The DNA for the CDR3 is TGCGCCAGCAGCCTAACAGGGGGCAGTACCTACGAGCAGTACTTC. The gene calls are TRBV5-1 and TRBJ2-7; 9 positions match TRBD1. The junction had 7 bases not matched to a gene; V was cut back by 4 bases and J by 2 bases. The CDR3 is 15 residues long. Germline V gene sequence: CDR1 SGHRS, CDR2 YFSETQ.

The chain is built from TRBV6-5 and TRBJ2-7; 7 bases are shared with TRBD1. From germline, CDR1 is MNHEY and CDR2 SVGAGI. Trimming cost V 3 bases and J 3 bases; bases outside gene matches: 8. This CDR3 region has 15 residues. CDR3 protein: CASSYKRDSRYEQYF. The CDR3 nucleotides read TGTGCCAGCAGTTATAAGAGGGACAGCCGCTACGAGCAGTACTTC.

The chain carries TRBV3-1 (or the pseudogene TRBV3-2) and TRBJ2-7; TRBD2 matches 12 bases. The trim removed 4 bases at V and 3 bases at J, leaving 10 bases unmatched. CDR1 LGHDT and CDR2 YNNKEL come from the germline V gene (reference sequence). The CDR3 spans 17 residues. The CDR3 bases are TGTGCCAGCAGCCCTAGACTTGGACTAGCGGGATACTACGAGCAGTACTTC. Translation: CASSPRLGLAGYYEQYF.

This chain's CDR3 is CASSLDTSGNTIYF. The CDR3 coding sequence is TGTGCCAGCAGCTTAGACACGTCTGGAAACACCATATATTTT. The chain combines TRBV7-8 with TRBJ1-3; D call uncertain. The V end was cut by 1 base, the J end by 1 base, with 5 bases between. CDR3 size: 14 residues. CDR1 is SGHVS and CDR2 is FQNEAQ in the germline V gene.

The genes are TRBV29-1 and TRBJ2-1; no clear D. The CDR3 totals 11 residues. Per germline, CDR1 SQVTM and CDR2 ANQGSEA. V lost 6 bases and J 3 bases, leaving 6 bases between the germline ends. The CDR3 DNA reads as TGCAGCGTCCTTAACTACAATGAGCAGTTCTTC. It codes for CSVLNYNEQFF.

The chain has TRBV5-1 and TRBJ1-2, with 8 bases lining up with TRBD1. V was clipped by 4 bases and J by 8 bases; unmatched bases: 16. The CDR3 covers 16 residues. Per the germline V gene, CDR1 is SGHRS and CDR2 is YFSETQ. DNA of the CDR3: TGCGCCAGCAGCACCCCTCGGACAGGGCCCTTTCGGGGCTACACCTTC. As protein: CASSTPRTGPFRGYTF.

The chain links TRBV7-9 to TRBJ2-2; 8 bases align to TRBD1. V shed 5 bases and J 0 bases; nucleotides not matched to a gene: 8. The germline V gene encodes CDR1 SEHNR and CDR2 FQNEAQ (reference sequence). This CDR3 region has 17 residues. CDR3 residues: CASSPPPGGANTGELFF. The CDR3 DNA follows: TGTGCCAGCAGCCCACCTCCAGGGGGCGCGAACACCGGGGAGCTGTTTTTT. The complete variable domain, with remaining parts taken from reference TRBV7-9 and TRBJ2-2, reads DTGVSQNPRHKITKRGQNVTFRCDPISEHNRLYWYRQTLGQGPEFLTYFQNEAQLEKSRLLSDRFSAERPKGSFSTLEIQRTEQGDSAMYLCASSPPPGGANTGELFFGEGSRLTVL.

The chain links TRBV28 to TRBJ1-5; the match to TRBD1 covers 9 bases. With 4 bases clipped from V and 1 base from J, the junction kept 8 bases outside the gene matches. Germline values: CDR1 MDHEN, CDR2 SYDVKM. The CDR3 consists of 17 residues. The CDR3 sequence is CASSSYRGRGSNQPQHF. CDR3 bases: TGTGCCAGCAGTTCGTACAGGGGGCGCGGGAGCAATCAGCCCCAGCATTTT.

CDR3 sequence: CASSPLNVRGNTIYF. For the CDR3, the DNA is TGTGCCAGCAGCCCTCTCAATGTGAGAGGAAACACCATATATTTT. This sequence joins TRBV5-6 and TRBJ1-3; D is uncertain. Deletions cut 4 bases from V and 4 bases from J, with 15 bases between. CDR3 length: 15 amino acids. CDR1 is SGHDT, CDR2 YYEEEE, per germline.

The J gene is TRBJ2-6, the V gene TRBV28; 8 positions match TRBD1. The V gene's germline CDR1 is MDHEN and CDR2 SYDVKM. The CDR3 has 20 amino acids. V was clipped by 5 bases and J by 1 base; unmatched bases: 16. CDR3 protein: CASSQRPDRVILSGANVLTF. For the CDR3, the DNA is TGTGCCAGCAGTCAACGCCCGGACAGGGTTATTCTATCTGGGGCCAACGTCCTGACTTTC.

The genes are TRBV9 and TRBJ2-3, with 7 bases matching TRBD2. The V and J ends lost 0 bases and 3 bases, in that order; junction bases with no gene match: 4. The CDR3 contains 15 residues. Germline V gene lookup returns CDR1 SGDLS and CDR2 YYNGEE. Written as DNA, the CDR3 is TGTGCCAGCAGCGTAGAGGGCGGGAGAACAGATACGCAGTATTTT. This translates into CASSVEGGRTDTQYF.

The chain uses TRBV4-1 and TRBJ2-3; 12 nucleotides match TRBD2. CDR3 length: 15 amino acids. Germline CDR1 MGHRA, CDR2 YSYEKL. Trimming removed 3 bases from V and 7 bases from J; junction bases left unmatched: 5. The CDR3 DNA is TGCGCCAGCAGCCAGCTAGCGGGAGGGAGAAATACGCAGTATTTT. This gives the protein CASSQLAGGRNTQYF.